These 32 T cell receptor beta chains were all obtained from the same sample, sequenced in a study of CDR3 diversity in severe acne. A single record per CDR3 protein comes from TCRdb applying MiXCR to the PCR reads. The sample holds fewer than 90,000 distinct CDR3 sequences; 49% are singletons and the top ten take under 14%. The sequencing input was blood. The receptors come from a male donor with severe acne vulgaris.

This clonotype was counted a few times. The chain carries TRBV5-1 and TRBJ2-2, with D tentatively TRBD1 (6 bases). Germline loops: CDR1 SGHRS, CDR2 YFSETQ. The CDR3 is made up of 14 amino acids. Trimming left V 4 bases short and J 1 base short, with 8 bases between. This chain's CDR3 is CASSLQGNTGELFF. The CDR3 DNA is TGCGCCAGCAGCCTACAGGGGAACACCGGGGAGCTGTTTTTT.

The chain recombines TRBV11-2 with TRBJ2-1; 10 nucleotides match TRBD2. The V segment lost 4 bases and the J segment 3 bases; nucleotides outside the gene matches: 15. The CDR3 extends over 19 amino acids. CDR1 SGHAT and CDR2 FQNNGV come from the germline V gene. The CDR3 is CASSSLEWSSSGSYNEQFF. The DNA of the CDR3 is TGTGCCAGCAGCTCCCTCGAATGGAGTTCTAGCGGGAGCTACAATGAGCAGTTCTTC.

About this clonotype: A much larger clone is a single base away; this may be a read error. The chain uses TRBV29-1 and TRBJ2-3; 10 bases line up with TRBD2. The CDR3 has 14 amino acids. Looked up from germline, CDR1 is SQVTM and CDR2 is ANQGSEA. The CDR3 DNA follows: TGCAGCCTAAGAGCGGGGGGGCGGGCAGATACGCGGTATTTT. Translation: CSLRAGGRADTRYF.

The chain recombines TRBV7-2 with TRBJ2-7; D assignment may be TRBD1 or TRBD2 (5 bases each). CDR1 is SGHTA, CDR2 FQGNSA, per germline. V was cut by 9 bases and J by 3 bases, with 15 bases left in between. The CDR3 is 13 residues long. In DNA, the CDR3 is TGTGCCAGTAGAGGGGATCTAGGCTACGAGCAGTACTTC. Its protein is CASRGDLGYEQYF.

The chain carries TRBV25-1 and TRBJ2-5; D uncertain. The CDR3 runs 11 residues. Looked up from germline, CDR1 is MGHDK and CDR2 is SYGVNS. V dropped 8 bases and J dropped 1 base, with 5 bases sitting between them. CDR3 region: CASALQETQYF. The CDR3 nucleotides are TGTGCCAGCGCCCTCCAAGAGACCCAGTACTTC.

This clonotype was seen only a few times. J is TRBJ2-4 and V is TRBV20-1; a possible D gene is TRBD2 (6 bases). V shed 5 bases and J shed 3 bases, with 17 bases lying between them. The CDR3 runs 15 residues. In germline, CDR1 is DFQATT, CDR2 SNEGSKA (reference sequence). The CDR3, as DNA: TGCAGTGCTTACCCCGAGGAGGGGCTCAAAAACATTCAGTACTTC. Protein: CSAYPEEGLKNIQYF.

This clonotype was detected many times. This chain connects TRBV18 to TRBJ1-1; D may be TRBD1 (5 bases). Trimming shortened V by 0 bases and J by 1 base, and 15 bases separated the two germline ends. Germline-derived CDR1 and CDR2 are KGHSH and LQKENI. CDR3 length: 17 amino acids. This CDR3 reads CASSPPMGTRTNTEAFF. The CDR3 DNA is TGTGCCAGCTCACCACCAATGGGGACGCGAACGAACACTGAAGCTTTCTTT.

The chain employs TRBV29-1 and TRBJ2-2, with TRBD1 identical over 7 bases. V was clipped by 1 base and J by 3 bases; unmatched bases: 2. Germline V gene lookup returns CDR1 SQVTM and CDR2 ANQGSEA. This CDR3 is 14 amino acids long. CDR3 nucleotide sequence: TGCAGCGTTGAAGGACAGGGTTACACCGGGGAGCTGTTTTTT. It specifies CSVEGQGYTGELFF.

The chain uses TRBV28 and TRBJ1-5; D is undetermined. Germline V gene lookup returns CDR1 MDHEN and CDR2 SYDVKM. The V and J ends lost 2 bases and 11 bases respectively, with 16 bases between them. This CDR3 has 14 amino acids. CDR3 DNA: TGTGCCAGCAGTTTACAGGACGGTCAAGAGACCCAGCATTTT. Its translation: CASSLQDGQETQHF.

This clonotype was detected only once. Germline and junction disagree at one end, which may indicate a read error. The chain combines TRBV10-3 with TRBJ2-7, with D uncertain. Germline loops: CDR1 ENHRY, CDR2 SYGVKD. There are 13 residues in the CDR3. CDR3 residues: CASSGRSSYEQYF. Written as DNA, the CDR3 is TGTGCCAGCAGTGGAAGGAGCTCCTACGAGCAGTACTTC.

The chain has TRBV10-3 and TRBJ2-5; 11 positions match TRBD2. The CDR3 totals 16 residues. The ends lost 0 bases at V and 5 bases at J; junction bases unmatched: 5. Per germline, CDR1 ENHRY and CDR2 SYGVKD. Here the CDR3 DNA reads TGTGCCATCAGTGAGTCTACTAGCGGGAGAGGCGAGACCCAGTACTTC. It translates to CAISESTSGRGETQYF.

This chain links TRBV6-5 with TRBJ1-5, with D perhaps TRBD1 (5 bases). From germline, CDR1 is MNHEY and CDR2 SVGAGI. This CDR3 has 13 residues. V was pared by 7 bases and J by 12 bases, with 19 bases between. CDR3 nucleotide sequence: TGTGCCAGCACCCCTCGGCGCAGGGAGGTCCAGCATTTT. Encoded protein: CASTPRRREVQHF.

This clonotype was seen many times. The gene calls are TRBV20-1 and TRBJ2-1, with 11 nucleotides matching TRBD1. The CDR3 has 15 amino acids. CDR1 and CDR2 from the germline V gene are DFQATT and SNEGSKA (reference sequence). V trimming: 6 bases; J trimming: 6 bases; junction bases outside the gene matches: 10. The CDR3 protein is CSALGRGQGVNEQFF. The CDR3 DNA reads TGCAGTGCCTTGGGGAGGGGACAGGGGGTCAATGAGCAGTTCTTC.

This clonotype appeared once. DNA of the CDR3: TGTGCCAGCAGCCGTGGGGAGCCAGTGGGACTAGCGGTCCCCCTCTCCTACGAGCAGTACTTC. Translating it yields CASSRGEPVGLAVPLSYEQYF. The chain joins TRBV5-8 to TRBJ2-7; TRBD2 matches at 11 bases. There are 21 residues in the CDR3. CDR1 and CDR2 from the germline V gene are SGHTS and YDEGEE. V lost 4 bases, J lost 0 bases, and 21 bases stayed unmatched.

About this clonotype itself: A much larger clone differs by one base, so this may be a read error. CDR3 in DNA: TGTGCCAGCACGACTCCATCCAGGGGCGAGCGGTACTTC. It encodes CASTTPSRGERYF. The genes are TRBV2 and TRBJ2-7; D possibly corresponds to TRBD1 (6 bases). This CDR3 is 13 amino acids long. Germline V gives CDR1 SNHLY, CDR2 FYNNEI. Together with reference TRBV2 and TRBJ2-7, the CDR3 gives the full variable domain: EPEVTQTPSHQVTQMGQEVILRCVPISNHLYFYWYRQILGQKVEFLVSFYNNEISEKSEIFDDQFSVERPDGSNFTLKIRSTKLEDSAMYFCASTTPSRGERYFGPGTRLTVT.

A note on this clonotype: A read error is possible here, since a much larger clone lies one base away. The rearrangement uses TRBV7-6 and TRBJ1-3; D is possibly TRBD1 (6 bases). Germline assignment: CDR1 SGHVS and CDR2 FNYEAQ. The CDR3 loop spans 16 amino acids. V was pared by 5 bases and J by 7 bases, with 21 bases between. The CDR3 sequence is CASSPGPRGGGNTIYF. DNA for the CDR3: TGTGCCAGCAGCCCGGGCCCCAGGGGCGGGGGTAACACCATATATTTT.

The chain joins TRBV10-2 to TRBJ2-7, with TRBD2 matching over 8 bases. This CDR3 spans 12 amino acids. J lost 0 bases, V lost 8 bases, and 0 bases had no gene match. Per the germline V gene, CDR1 is WSHSY and CDR2 is SAAADI. The CDR3 coding sequence is TGCGCCAGCGGGACTAGCTCCTACGAGCAGTACTTC. Its translation is CASGTSSYEQYF.

This clonotype was detected many times. The chain recombines TRBV9 with TRBJ1-4, with 9 bases that match TRBD1. The CDR3 spans 15 residues. V gave up 0 bases and J gave up 7 bases; unmatched junction bases: 4. CDR1 SGDLS and CDR2 YYNGEE come from the germline V gene. CDR3 DNA: TGTGCCAGCAGCGTAGGCGGGACAGGGTTTGAAAAACTGTTTTTT. It translates to CASSVGGTGFEKLFF.

As for this clonotype: A read error is possible here, since a much larger clone lies one base away. CDR3 coding DNA: TGTGCCAGCAGCACCCGCTTCATAGGGGGGACCTATGGCTGCACCTTC. Its translation is CASSTRFIGGTYGCTF. V and J are TRBV7-2 and TRBJ1-2; a weak D match, TRBD1 (6 bases). The CDR3 has 16 amino acids. Looked up from germline, CDR1 is SGHTA and CDR2 is FQGNSA.

This clonotype appeared a single time. The chain joins TRBV15 to TRBJ1-3, with 7 bases aligning to TRBD1. The junction had 3 bases not matched to a gene; V was cut back by 5 bases and J by 2 bases. Germline CDR1 and CDR2: LNHNV and YYDKDF (reference sequence). The CDR3 covers 14 residues. The CDR3 DNA reads TGTGCCACCAGCGGGGACAGCCCTGGAAACACCATATATTTT. Translated: CATSGDSPGNTIYF.

The chain carries TRBV6-2 or TRBV6-3 and TRBJ2-7, with no clear D. CDR3 size: 15 residues. Per the germline V gene, CDR1 is MNHEY and CDR2 is SVGEGT. With 3 bases removed from V and 2 bases from J, the gap between germline ends came to 14 bases. DNA for the CDR3: TGTGCCAGCAGTTATACCCCCGAGGAGACCTACGAGCAGTACTTC. It yields the protein CASSYTPEETYEQYF.

The sample holds many counts of this clonotype. The V gene is TRBV30, the J gene TRBJ1-2, with a tentative D call TRBD1 (6 bases). The CDR3 extends over 17 amino acids. In germline, CDR1 is GTSNPN, CDR2 SVGIG (reference sequence). Trimming pared 2 bases from V and 0 bases from J, leaving 19 bases between. The CDR3, as DNA: TGTGCCTGGAGTAGGGGGGGACCTCAACGCACTAACTATGGCTACACCTTC. Translation: CAWSRGGPQRTNYGYTF.

The chain couples TRBV9 to TRBJ2-7, with a possible D match to TRBD1 (6 bases). CDR1 and CDR2 (germline): SGDLS, YYNGEE. The CDR3 is 16 residues long. Trimming removed 3 bases at V and 0 bases at J, with 16 bases between. The CDR3 sequence: CASSAATGQPSYEQYF. In DNA form, the CDR3 reads TGTGCCAGCAGCGCTGCGACAGGACAGCCCTCCTACGAGCAGTACTTC.

This clonotype was found a few times. A much larger clone differs by one base, so this may be a read error. The chain joins TRBV7-8 to TRBJ2-7; 10 bases map to TRBD2. Germline V gives CDR1 SGHVS, CDR2 FQNEAQ. There are 15 residues in the CDR3. CDR3 sequence: CVSSLAAGGIYEQYF. The CDR3 nucleotides are TGTGTCAGCAGCTTAGCAGCGGGAGGGATCTACGAGCAGTACTTC.

This sequence joins TRBV19 and TRBJ2-7; 14 bases line up with TRBD2. V trimming: 4 bases; J trimming: 4 bases; junction bases outside the gene matches: 15. The CDR3 is 19 amino acids. The germline CDR1 and CDR2 sequences are LNHDA and SQIVND (reference sequence). The CDR3 reads CASSKRGQGGTSGSYEQYF. The CDR3 coding sequence is TGTGCCAGTAGTAAGAGGGGACAGGGGGGGACTAGCGGGAGTTACGAGCAGTACTTC.

This clonotype turned up a few times. This chain uses TRBV6-5 with TRBJ1-2, with 11 bases lining up with TRBD1. From germline, CDR1 is MNHEY and CDR2 SVGAGI. CDR3 length: 14 residues. V lost 7 bases, J lost 8 bases, and 9 bases stayed unmatched. The CDR3 sequence: CASTEGQGAGGYTF. The DNA of the CDR3 is TGTGCCAGCACCGAAGGACAGGGGGCTGGCGGCTACACCTTC.

The genes are TRBV6-1 and TRBJ1-2; D is unclear. Per the germline V gene, CDR1 is MNHNS and CDR2 is SASEGT. Trimming removed 3 bases from V and 8 bases from J, with 19 bases in between. CDR3 length: 15 residues. CDR3 residues: CASSDGSRESDGYTF. CDR3 coding DNA: TGTGCCAGCAGTGATGGCTCGAGGGAATCGGACGGCTACACCTTC.

This clonotype was detected a few times. The V gene is TRBV9, the J gene TRBJ2-1; 11 nucleotides align to TRBD2. The CDR3 sequence is 19 residues long. V was clipped by 2 bases and J by 1 base; unmatched bases: 11. The germline CDR1 and CDR2 sequences are SGDLS and YYNGEE. CDR3 sequence (DNA): TGTGCCAGCAGCGTCGGGGGGGGGACTAGCGGAAATTCCTACAATGAGCAGTTCTTC. It specifies CASSVGGGTSGNSYNEQFF.

This clonotype came up a few times. The rearrangement uses TRBV4-1 and TRBJ2-1; 7 positions match TRBD1. The CDR3 runs 13 residues. V was pared by 4 bases and J by 7 bases, with 4 bases of the junction left unmatched. The germline V gene has CDR1 MGHRA and CDR2 YSYEKL. CDR3 in DNA: TGCGCCAGCAGCCGATTACAGGGGAATGAGCAGTTCTTC. It encodes CASSRLQGNEQFF.

The genes are TRBV25-1 and TRBJ1-4, with no clear D. The CDR3 contains 15 residues. Deletions cut 2 bases from V and 0 bases from J, with 7 bases between. Germline V gene lookup returns CDR1 MGHDK and CDR2 SYGVNS. The CDR3 sequence is CASSERASTNEKLFF. CDR3 DNA sequence: TGTGCCAGCAGTGAACGGGCGTCAACTAATGAAAAACTGTTTTTT.

J is TRBJ2-2 and V is TRBV9; D gene ambiguous. This CDR3 spans 15 amino acids. Germline loops: CDR1 SGDLS, CDR2 YYNGEE. With 0 bases removed from V and 3 bases from J, the gap between germline ends came to 9 bases. CDR3 loop: CASSVEARDTGELFF. CDR3 nucleotides: TGTGCCAGCAGCGTAGAGGCTAGGGACACCGGGGAGCTGTTTTTT.

As to this clonotype: Being one base from a much bigger clone, this may be a read error. The V gene is TRBV13, the J gene TRBJ2-3; no firm D call. This CDR3 has 12 residues. Germline values: CDR1 PRHDT, CDR2 FYEKMQ (reference sequence). CDR3 amino acids: CASSFLRDTLYF. Here the CDR3 DNA reads TGTGCCAGCAGCTTCCTACGTGATACGCTGTATTTT.